A selection of T cell receptor beta chains follows, all from one sample in a study of blood T cell repertoires in COVID-19. Assay used: immunoSEQ multiplex PCR; TCRdb lists only in-frame clones, some missing. Among around 150,000 clones, 84% were seen once, and the ten largest hold more than 5.5%. The sample was peripheral blood. The receptors here all came from a woman between 50 and 59 years old in a cohort sampled during active or convalescent COVID-19. The CDR3 runs from the conserved cysteine through the conserved F or W. The order of the fields is D gene, V gene, clone size, J gene, CDR3 protein, CDR3 DNA. D genes are given only for firm matches. Clone size is not always given. Where it is, it says once, few, many or a class for expanded clones.

D gene: TRBD2
V gene: TRBV7-9
clone size: -
J gene: TRBJ2-1
CDR3 protein: CASSLELGQGGEQFF
CDR3 DNA: TGTGCCAGCAGCTTAGAACTGGGGCAGGGAGGGGAGCAGTTCTTC

D gene: -
V gene: TRBV3-1/TRBV3-2
clone size: -
J gene: TRBJ1-3
CDR3 protein: CASSQGRFSGNTIYF
CDR3 DNA: TGTGCCAGCAGCCAAGGCCGGTTCTCTGGAAACACCATATATTTT

D gene: TRBD1
V gene: TRBV7-2
clone size: -
J gene: TRBJ2-7
CDR3 protein: CASSLGQLFSYYEQYF
CDR3 DNA: TGTGCCAGCAGCTTGGGACAGTTGTTCTCCTACTACGAGCAGTACTTC

D gene: -
V gene: TRBV7-2
clone size: -
J gene: TRBJ2-2
CDR3 protein: CASSLAAGSGGELFF
CDR3 DNA: TGTGCCAGCAGCTTAGCGGCAGGGTCGGGCGGGGAGCTGTTTTTT

D gene: -
V gene: TRBV5-1
clone size: -
J gene: TRBJ1-1
CDR3 protein: CASSPQGEGTEAFF
CDR3 DNA: TGCGCCAGCAGCCCACAGGGAGAGGGCACTGAAGCTTTCTTT

D gene: -
V gene: TRBV18
clone size: -
J gene: TRBJ2-5
CDR3 protein: CASSPLNRAVLKETQYF
CDR3 DNA: TGTGCCAGCTCACCACTAAACAGAGCGGTCCTCAAAGAGACCCAGTACTTC

D gene: TRBD2
V gene: TRBV19
clone size: -
J gene: TRBJ2-1
CDR3 protein: CASSRASGAPGRMREQFF
CDR3 DNA: TGTGCCAGTAGTCGGGCTAGCGGGGCACCTGGGCGGATGAGGGAGCAGTTCTTC

D gene: TRBD1
V gene: TRBV27
clone size: -
J gene: TRBJ1-5
CDR3 protein: CASSMTGNNQPQHF
CDR3 DNA: TGTGCCAGCAGTATGACAGGGAACAATCAGCCCCAGCATTTT

D gene: -
V gene: TRBV6-5
clone size: once
J gene: TRBJ1-6
CDR3 protein: CASSYSSGANSPLHF
CDR3 DNA: TGTGCCAGCAGTTACTCTTCAGGGGCTAATTCACCCCTCCACTTT

D gene: TRBD1
V gene: TRBV10-3
clone size: -
J gene: TRBJ2-5
CDR3 protein: CATWGPDRGRETQYF
CDR3 DNA: TGTGCCACTTGGGGGCCAGACAGGGGACGAGAGACCCAGTACTTC

D gene: -
V gene: TRBV5-1
clone size: -
J gene: TRBJ2-1
CDR3 protein: CASSPDAGRRNNEQFF
CDR3 DNA: TGCGCCAGCAGCCCGGACGCCGGCCGGAGGAACAATGAGCAGTTCTTC

D gene: TRBD1
V gene: TRBV6-5
clone size: -
J gene: TRBJ2-7
CDR3 protein: CAAGRDRSSYEQYF
CDR3 DNA: TGTGCCGCCGGCCGGGACAGGAGTTCCTACGAGCAGTACTTC

D gene: -
V gene: TRBV9
clone size: -
J gene: TRBJ1-1
CDR3 protein: CASSVESPGRTEAFF
CDR3 DNA: TGTGCCAGCAGCGTAGAATCCCCCGGTCGGACTGAAGCTTTCTTT

D gene: TRBD1
V gene: TRBV7-6
clone size: -
J gene: TRBJ2-2
CDR3 protein: CASSLGQGADTGELFF
CDR3 DNA: TGTGCCAGCAGCTTAGGTCAGGGGGCGGACACCGGGGAGCTGTTTTTT

D gene: -
V gene: TRBV19
clone size: -
J gene: TRBJ1-4
CDR3 protein: CASSWGSSTNEKLFF
CDR3 DNA: TGTGCCAGTTCTTGGGGCAGTTCGACTAATGAAAAACTGTTTTTT

D gene: TRBD1
V gene: TRBV5-1
clone size: -
J gene: TRBJ2-3
CDR3 protein: CASSPQQGAEGDTQYF
CDR3 DNA: TGCGCCAGCAGCCCCCAACAGGGGGCTGAGGGAGATACGCAGTATTTT

D gene: -
V gene: TRBV6-6
clone size: -
J gene: TRBJ1-5
CDR3 protein: CASSRSNTGSYSNQPQHF
CDR3 DNA: TGTGCCAGCAGCCGAAGTAATACAGGATCGTATAGCAATCAGCCCCAGCATTTT

D gene: -
V gene: TRBV2
clone size: -
J gene: TRBJ1-6
CDR3 protein: CASSDGQGQPHNSPLHF
CDR3 DNA: TGTGCCAGCAGCGATGGACAAGGCCAACCCCATAATTCACCCCTCCACTTT

D gene: TRBD2
V gene: TRBV24-1
clone size: -
J gene: TRBJ2-5
CDR3 protein: CATSFSGEGLETQYF
CDR3 DNA: TGTGCCACCAGTTTCTCCGGGGAGGGATTAGAGACCCAGTACTTC

D gene: TRBD2
V gene: TRBV19
clone size: few
J gene: TRBJ2-2
CDR3 protein: CASSLIAGRGTGELFF
CDR3 DNA: TGTGCCAGTAGTCTAATAGCGGGGCGGGGGACCGGGGAGCTGTTTTTT

D gene: -
V gene: TRBV7-2
clone size: -
J gene: TRBJ2-3
CDR3 protein: CASSRRGAGTDTQYF
CDR3 DNA: TGTGCCAGCAGCAGACGGGGGGCGGGAACAGATACGCAGTATTTT

D gene: -
V gene: TRBV24-1
clone size: once
J gene: TRBJ2-2
CDR3 protein: CATSEPATNTGELFF
CDR3 DNA: TGTGCCACCAGTGAACCCGCTACGAACACCGGGGAGCTGTTTTTT

D gene: -
V gene: TRBV10-3
clone size: -
J gene: TRBJ2-1
CDR3 protein: CAITKDSSSYNEQFF
CDR3 DNA: TGTGCCATCACCAAGGACAGTAGCTCCTACAATGAGCAGTTCTTC

D gene: -
V gene: TRBV6-5
clone size: -
J gene: TRBJ2-1
CDR3 protein: CASSYSEGGPWNEQFF
CDR3 DNA: TGTGCCAGCAGTTACTCGGAGGGGGGGCCCTGGAATGAGCAGTTCTTC

D gene: TRBD1
V gene: TRBV6-5
clone size: -
J gene: TRBJ1-4
CDR3 protein: CASTQGATNEKLFF
CDR3 DNA: TGTGCCAGCACTCAGGGGGCGACTAATGAAAAACTGTTTTTT